This TCR beta chain derives from a study of CXCR3-negative and CXCR3-positive naive CD8 T cells. Study conclusions and caveats: Expression of CXCR3 was partially reduced after cryopreservation, and fresh PBMCs were used in most assays.

5' RACE with UMI labels generated the TRB cDNA libraries. One entry per CDR3 protein, without DNA, is what TCRdb gives after re-calling the 5' RACE reads. The sample table includes tens of thousands of distinct CDR3 sequences. CDR1 is DFQATT and CDR2 is SNEGSKA in the germline V gene (reference sequence). There are 15 residues in the CDR3. As to this clonotype: What it recognizes is unknown.

Material for sequencing was memory CD8+ T cells from blood. The rearrangement links TRBV20-1 to TRBJ2-1; TCRdb gives TRBD2 as the D gene, but with no DNA this cannot be confirmed. The sequence came from a human donor in good health. Some clones in this sample may be carry-over from other donors' samples. The CDR3 region is CSANLAGASYNEQFF.